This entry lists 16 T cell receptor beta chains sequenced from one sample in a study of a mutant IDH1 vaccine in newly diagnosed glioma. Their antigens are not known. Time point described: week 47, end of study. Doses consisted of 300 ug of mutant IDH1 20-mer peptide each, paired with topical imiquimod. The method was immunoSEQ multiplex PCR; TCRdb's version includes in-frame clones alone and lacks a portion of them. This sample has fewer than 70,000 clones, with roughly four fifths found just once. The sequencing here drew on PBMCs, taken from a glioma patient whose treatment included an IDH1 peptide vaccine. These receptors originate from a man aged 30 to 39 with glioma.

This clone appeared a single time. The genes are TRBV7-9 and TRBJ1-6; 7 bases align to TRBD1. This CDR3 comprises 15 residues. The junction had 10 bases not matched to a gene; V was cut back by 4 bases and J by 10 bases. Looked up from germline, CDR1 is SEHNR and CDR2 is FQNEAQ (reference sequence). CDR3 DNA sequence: TGTGCCAGCAGCTCGGTCCGGGACAGATTATCACCCCTCCACTTT. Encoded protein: CASSSVRDRLSPLHF.

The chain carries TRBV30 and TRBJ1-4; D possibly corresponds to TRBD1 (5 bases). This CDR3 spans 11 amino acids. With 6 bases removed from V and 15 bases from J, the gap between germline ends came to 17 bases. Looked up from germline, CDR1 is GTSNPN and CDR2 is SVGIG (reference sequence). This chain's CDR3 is CACSNGGVMFF. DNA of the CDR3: TGTGCCTGTTCAAACGGGGGGGTAATGTTTTTT.

CDR3 loop: CASSSSGTDSYEQYF. In DNA, the CDR3 is TGTGCCAGCAGTTCCTCCGGGACAGACTCCTACGAGCAGTACTTC. The chain joins TRBV28 to TRBJ2-7; 7 bases are shared with TRBD1. The V gene's germline CDR1 is MDHEN and CDR2 SYDVKM. Germline trimming cut 4 bases from V and 0 bases from J; bases unmatched to any gene: 6. This CDR3 is built from 15 residues.

CDR3 coding DNA: TGTGCCATCAGTGAGGGGGGTACGAACACTGAAGCTTTCTTT. This encodes CAISEGGTNTEAFF. This chain joins TRBV10-3 and TRBJ1-1, with D perhaps TRBD1 (5 bases). There are 14 residues in the CDR3. Germline V gene data show CDR1 as ENHRY and CDR2 as SYGVKD. The V end was cut by 2 bases, the J end by 1 base, with 8 bases between.

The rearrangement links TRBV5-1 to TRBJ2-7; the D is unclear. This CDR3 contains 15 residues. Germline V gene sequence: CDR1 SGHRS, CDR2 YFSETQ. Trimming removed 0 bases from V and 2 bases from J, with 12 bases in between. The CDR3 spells CASSLAGALAYEQYF. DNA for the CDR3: TGCGCCAGCAGCTTGGCTGGTGCCCTTGCCTACGAGCAGTACTTC.

The CDR3 is CASSLIEGGRGYTF. The CDR3 DNA reads TGTGCCAGCAGCTTAATAGAAGGGGGGCGAGGCTACACCTTC. The genes are TRBV5-4 and TRBJ1-2, with D perhaps matching TRBD1 (6 bases). The CDR3 covers 14 residues. In germline, CDR1 is SGHNT, CDR2 YYREEE (reference sequence). V lost 2 bases to trimming and J lost 8 bases, with 16 bases between them.

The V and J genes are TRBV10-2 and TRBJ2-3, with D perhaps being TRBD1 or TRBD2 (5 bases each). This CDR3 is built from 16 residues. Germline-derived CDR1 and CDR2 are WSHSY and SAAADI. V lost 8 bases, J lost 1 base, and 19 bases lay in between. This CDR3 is CASGMGRAGGTDTQYF. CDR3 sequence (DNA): TGCGCCAGCGGGATGGGACGGGCTGGGGGCACAGATACGCAGTATTTT.

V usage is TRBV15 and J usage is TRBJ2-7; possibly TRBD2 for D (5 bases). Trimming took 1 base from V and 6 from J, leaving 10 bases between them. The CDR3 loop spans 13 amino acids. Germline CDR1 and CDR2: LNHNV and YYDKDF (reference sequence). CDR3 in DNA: TGTGCCACCAGCAGAGTGGCAGGAGGCGAGCAGTACTTC. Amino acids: CATSRVAGGEQYF.

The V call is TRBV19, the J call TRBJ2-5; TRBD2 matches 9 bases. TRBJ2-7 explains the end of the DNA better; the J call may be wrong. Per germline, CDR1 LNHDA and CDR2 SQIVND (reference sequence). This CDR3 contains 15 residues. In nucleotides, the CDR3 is TGTGCCAGTAGTACCCAAGCGGGGGGCCGGTACGAGCAGTACTTC. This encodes CASSTQAGGRYEQYF.

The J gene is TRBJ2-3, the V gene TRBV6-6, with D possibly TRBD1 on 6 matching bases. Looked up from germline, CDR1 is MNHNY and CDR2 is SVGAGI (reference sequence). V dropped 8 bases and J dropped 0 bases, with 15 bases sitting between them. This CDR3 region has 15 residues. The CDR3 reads CASLTGPISTDTQYF. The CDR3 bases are TGTGCCAGCTTGACAGGACCAATTAGCACAGATACGCAGTATTTT.

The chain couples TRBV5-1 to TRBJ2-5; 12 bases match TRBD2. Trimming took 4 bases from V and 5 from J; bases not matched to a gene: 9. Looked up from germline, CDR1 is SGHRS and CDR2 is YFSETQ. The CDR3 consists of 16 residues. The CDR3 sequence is CASSGSSGGAAETQYF. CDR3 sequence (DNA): TGCGCCAGCAGCGGATCTAGCGGGGGGGCCGCGGAGACCCAGTACTTC.

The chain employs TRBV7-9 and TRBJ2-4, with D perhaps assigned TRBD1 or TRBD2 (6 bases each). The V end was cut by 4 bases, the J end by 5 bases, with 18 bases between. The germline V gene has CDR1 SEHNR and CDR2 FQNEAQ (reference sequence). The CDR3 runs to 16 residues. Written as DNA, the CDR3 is TGTGCCAGCAGCTCCGGGGGCGGCGGATTCGAAAACATTCAGTACTTC. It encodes CASSSGGGGFENIQYF.

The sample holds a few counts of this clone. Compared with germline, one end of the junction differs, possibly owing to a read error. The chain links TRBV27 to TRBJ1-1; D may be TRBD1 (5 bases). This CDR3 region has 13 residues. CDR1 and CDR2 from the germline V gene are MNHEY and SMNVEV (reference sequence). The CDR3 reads CATSRGLNTEAFF. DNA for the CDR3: TGTGCCACCAGTCGGGGGTTGAACACTGAAGCTTTCTTT.

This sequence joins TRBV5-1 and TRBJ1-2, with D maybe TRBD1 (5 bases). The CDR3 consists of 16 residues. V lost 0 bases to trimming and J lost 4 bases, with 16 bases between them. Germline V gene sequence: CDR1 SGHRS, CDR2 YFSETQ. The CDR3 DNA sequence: TGCGCCAGCAGCTTGGCCCGAGGGGCGATCGGCTATGGCTACACCTTC. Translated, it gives CASSLARGAIGYGYTF.

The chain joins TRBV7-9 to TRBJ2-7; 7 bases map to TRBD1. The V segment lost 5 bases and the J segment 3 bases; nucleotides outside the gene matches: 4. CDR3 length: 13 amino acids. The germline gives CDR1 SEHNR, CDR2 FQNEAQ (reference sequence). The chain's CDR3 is CASSPRTGYEQYF. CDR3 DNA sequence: TGTGCCAGCAGCCCCCGGACAGGCTACGAGCAGTACTTC. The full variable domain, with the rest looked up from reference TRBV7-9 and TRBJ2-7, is DTGVSQNPRHKITKRGQNVTFRCDPISEHNRLYWYRQTLGQGPEFLTYFQNEAQLEKSRLLSDRFSAERPKGSFSTLEIQRTEQGDSAMYLCASSPRTGYEQYFGPGTRLTVT.

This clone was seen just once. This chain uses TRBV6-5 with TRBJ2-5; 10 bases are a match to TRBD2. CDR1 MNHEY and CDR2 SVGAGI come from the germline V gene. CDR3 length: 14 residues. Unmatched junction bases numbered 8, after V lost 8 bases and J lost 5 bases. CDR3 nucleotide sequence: TGTGCCAGCCAAAGCGGGGGGGCTCAGGAGACCCAGTACTTC. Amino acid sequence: CASQSGGAQETQYF.